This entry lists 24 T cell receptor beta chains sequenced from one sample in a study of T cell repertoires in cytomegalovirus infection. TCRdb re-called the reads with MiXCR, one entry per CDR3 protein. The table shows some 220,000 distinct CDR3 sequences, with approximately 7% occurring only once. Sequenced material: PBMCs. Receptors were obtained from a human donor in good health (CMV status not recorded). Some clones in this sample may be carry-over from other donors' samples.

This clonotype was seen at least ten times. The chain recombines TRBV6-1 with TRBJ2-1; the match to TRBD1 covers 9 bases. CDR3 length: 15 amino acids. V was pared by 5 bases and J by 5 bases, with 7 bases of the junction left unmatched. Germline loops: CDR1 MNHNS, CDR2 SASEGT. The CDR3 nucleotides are TGTGCCAGCAGTAAAACCGGGACAGGGCACAATGAGCAGTTCTTC. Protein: CASSKTGTGHNEQFF.

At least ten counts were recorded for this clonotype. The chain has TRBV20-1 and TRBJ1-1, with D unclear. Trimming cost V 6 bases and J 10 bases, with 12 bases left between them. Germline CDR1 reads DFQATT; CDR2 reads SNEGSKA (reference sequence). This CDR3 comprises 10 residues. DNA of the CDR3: TGCAGTGCCCTGGTGCAGGCAGCTTTCTTT. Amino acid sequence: CSALVQAAFF.

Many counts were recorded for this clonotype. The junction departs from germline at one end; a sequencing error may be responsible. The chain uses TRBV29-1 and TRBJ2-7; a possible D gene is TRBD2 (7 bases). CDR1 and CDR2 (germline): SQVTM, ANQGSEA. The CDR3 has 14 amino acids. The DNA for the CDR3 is TGCAGCGTCGAAGGGGGGGCAGGGTCCCACGAGCAGTACTTC. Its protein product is CSVEGGAGSHEQYF.

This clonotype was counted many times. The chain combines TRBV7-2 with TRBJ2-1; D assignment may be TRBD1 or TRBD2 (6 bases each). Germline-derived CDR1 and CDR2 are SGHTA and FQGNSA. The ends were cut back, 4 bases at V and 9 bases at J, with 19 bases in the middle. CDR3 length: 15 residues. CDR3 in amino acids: CASSSTLAQGGEQFF. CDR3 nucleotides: TGTGCCAGCAGCTCGACGCTGGCACAGGGAGGTGAGCAGTTCTTC.

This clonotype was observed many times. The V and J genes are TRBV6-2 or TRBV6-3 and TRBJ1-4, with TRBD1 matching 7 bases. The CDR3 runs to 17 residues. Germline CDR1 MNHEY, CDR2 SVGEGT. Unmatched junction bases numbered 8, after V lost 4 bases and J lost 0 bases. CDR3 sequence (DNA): TGTGCCAGCAGTTCCACGGGACAGACTGCAACTAATGAAAAACTGTTTTTT. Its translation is CASSSTGQTATNEKLFF.

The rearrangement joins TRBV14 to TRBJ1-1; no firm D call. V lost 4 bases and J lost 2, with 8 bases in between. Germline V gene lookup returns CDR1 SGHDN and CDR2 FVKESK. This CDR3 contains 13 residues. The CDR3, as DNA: TGTGCCAGCAGCCGACGGGAAAACACTGAAGCTTTCTTT. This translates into CASSRRENTEAFF. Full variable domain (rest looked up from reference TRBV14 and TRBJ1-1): EAGVTQFPSHSVIEKGQTVTLRCDPISGHDNLYWYRRVMGKEIKFLLHFVKESKQDESGMPNNRFLAERTGGTYSTLKVQPAELEDSGVYFCASSRRENTEAFFGQGTRLTVV.

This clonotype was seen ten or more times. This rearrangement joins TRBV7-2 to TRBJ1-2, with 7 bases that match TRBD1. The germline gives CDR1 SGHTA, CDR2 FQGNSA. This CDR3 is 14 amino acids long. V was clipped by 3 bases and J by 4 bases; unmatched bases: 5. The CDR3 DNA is TGTGCCAGCAGCTTTAACCAGGGGGGCTATGGCTACACCTTC. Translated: CASSFNQGGYGYTF. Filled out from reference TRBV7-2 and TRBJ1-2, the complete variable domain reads GAGVSQSPSNKVTEKGKDVELRCDPISGHTALYWYRQSLGQGLEFLIYFQGNSAPDKSGLPSDRFSAERTGGSVSTLTIQRTQQEDSAVYLCASSFNQGGYGYTFGSGTRLTVV.

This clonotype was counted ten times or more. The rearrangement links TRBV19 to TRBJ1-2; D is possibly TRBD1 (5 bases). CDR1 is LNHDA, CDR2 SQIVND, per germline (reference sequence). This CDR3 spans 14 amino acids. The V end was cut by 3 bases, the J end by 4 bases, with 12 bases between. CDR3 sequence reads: CASSIGGEVYGYTF. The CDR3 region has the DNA TGTGCCAGTAGTATCGGAGGGGAGGTCTATGGCTACACCTTC. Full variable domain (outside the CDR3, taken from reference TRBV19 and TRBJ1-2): DGGITQSPKYLFRKEGQNVTLSCEQNLNHDAMYWYRQDPGQGLRLIYYSQIVNDFQKGDIAEGYSVSREKKESFPLTVTSAQKNPTAFYLCASSIGGEVYGYTFGSGTRLTVV.

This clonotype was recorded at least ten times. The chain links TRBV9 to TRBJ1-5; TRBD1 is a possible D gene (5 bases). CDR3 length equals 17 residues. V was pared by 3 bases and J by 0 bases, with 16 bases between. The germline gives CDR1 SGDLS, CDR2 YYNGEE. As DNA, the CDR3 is TGTGCCAGCAGCGAGGGACCTAGCCCGTATAGCAATCAGCCCCAGCATTTT. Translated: CASSEGPSPYSNQPQHF. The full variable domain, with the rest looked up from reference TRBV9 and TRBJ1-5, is DSGVTQTPKHLITATGQRVTLRCSPRSGDLSVYWYQQSLDQGLQFLIQYYNGEERAKGNILERFSAQQFPDLHSELNLSSLELGDSALYFCASSEGPSPYSNQPQHFGDGTRLSIL.

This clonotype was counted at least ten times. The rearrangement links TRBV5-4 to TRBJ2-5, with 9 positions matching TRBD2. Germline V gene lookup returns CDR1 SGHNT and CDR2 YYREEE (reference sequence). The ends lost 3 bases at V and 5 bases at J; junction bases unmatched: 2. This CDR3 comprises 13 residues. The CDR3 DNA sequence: TGTGCCAGCAGCTCCGGGACTAGCGAGACCCAGTACTTC. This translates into CASSSGTSETQYF.

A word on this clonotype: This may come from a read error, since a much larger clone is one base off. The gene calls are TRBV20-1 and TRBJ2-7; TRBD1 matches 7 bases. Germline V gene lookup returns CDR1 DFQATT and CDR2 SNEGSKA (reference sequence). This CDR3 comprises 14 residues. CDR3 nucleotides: TGCAGTGCTAGTAGGAGACAGGGATTCTACGAGCAGAACTTC. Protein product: CSASRRQGFYEQNF.

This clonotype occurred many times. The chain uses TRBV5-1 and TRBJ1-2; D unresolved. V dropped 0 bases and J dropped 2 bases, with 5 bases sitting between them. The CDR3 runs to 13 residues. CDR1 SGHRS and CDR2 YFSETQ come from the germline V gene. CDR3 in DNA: TGCGCCAGCAGCTTGGTGGACAACTATGGCTACACCTTC. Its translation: CASSLVDNYGYTF.

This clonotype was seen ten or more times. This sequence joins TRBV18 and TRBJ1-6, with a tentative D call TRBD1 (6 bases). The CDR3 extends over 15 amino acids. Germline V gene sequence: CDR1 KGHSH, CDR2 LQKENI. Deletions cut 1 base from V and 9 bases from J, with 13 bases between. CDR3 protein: CASSPLQGSSSPLHF. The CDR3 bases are TGTGCCAGCTCACCACTTCAGGGGAGTAGTTCACCCCTCCACTTT.

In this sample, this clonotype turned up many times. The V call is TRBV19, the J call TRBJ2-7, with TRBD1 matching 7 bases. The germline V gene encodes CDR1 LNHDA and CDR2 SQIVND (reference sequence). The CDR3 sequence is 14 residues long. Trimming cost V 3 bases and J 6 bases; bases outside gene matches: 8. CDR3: CASSIQGGRGEQYF. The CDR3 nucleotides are TGTGCCAGTAGTATCCAAGGGGGCCGGGGCGAGCAGTACTTC.

CDR3 in amino acids: CASRETAYSNQPQHF. The CDR3 region has the DNA TGTGCCAGCAGGGAGACAGCGTATAGCAATCAGCCCCAGCATTTT. The chain recombines TRBV2 with TRBJ1-5; the D gene is possibly TRBD1 (5 bases). The CDR3 is 15 amino acids. Germline V gene data show CDR1 as SNHLY and CDR2 as FYNNEI. V lost 6 bases and J 0 bases, leaving 12 bases between the germline ends.

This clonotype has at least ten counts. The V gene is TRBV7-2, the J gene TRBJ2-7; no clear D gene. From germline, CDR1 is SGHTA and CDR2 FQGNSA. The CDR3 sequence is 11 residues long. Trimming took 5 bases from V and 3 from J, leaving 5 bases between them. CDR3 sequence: CASSGYYEQYF. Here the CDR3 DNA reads TGTGCCAGCAGCGGTTACTACGAGCAGTACTTC.

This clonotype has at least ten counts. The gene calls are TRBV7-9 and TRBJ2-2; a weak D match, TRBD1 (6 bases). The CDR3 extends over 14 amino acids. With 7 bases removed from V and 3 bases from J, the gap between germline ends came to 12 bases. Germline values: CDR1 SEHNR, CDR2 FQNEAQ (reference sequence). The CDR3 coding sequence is TGTGCCAGCAAAAGAGCAGGGGACACCGGGGAGCTGTTTTTT. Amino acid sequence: CASKRAGDTGELFF.

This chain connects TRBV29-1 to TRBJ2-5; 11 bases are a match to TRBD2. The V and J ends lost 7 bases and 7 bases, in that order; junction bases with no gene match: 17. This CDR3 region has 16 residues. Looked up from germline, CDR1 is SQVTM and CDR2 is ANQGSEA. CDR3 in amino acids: CSAWGLAGGPEGTQYF. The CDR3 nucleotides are TGCAGCGCCTGGGGTTTAGCGGGGGGGCCAGAAGGGACCCAGTACTTC.

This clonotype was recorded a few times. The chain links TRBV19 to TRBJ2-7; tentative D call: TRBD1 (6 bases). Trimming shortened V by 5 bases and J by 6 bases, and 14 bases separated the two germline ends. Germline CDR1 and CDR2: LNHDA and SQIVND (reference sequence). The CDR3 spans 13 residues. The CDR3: CASSYAGVREQYF. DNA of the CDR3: TGTGCCAGTAGTTACGCAGGGGTCCGCGAGCAGTACTTC. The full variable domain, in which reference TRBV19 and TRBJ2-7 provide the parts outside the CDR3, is DGGITQSPKYLFRKEGQNVTLSCEQNLNHDAMYWYRQDPGQGLRLIYYSQIVNDFQKGDIAEGYSVSREKKESFPLTVTSAQKNPTAFYLCASSYAGVREQYFGPGTRLTVT.

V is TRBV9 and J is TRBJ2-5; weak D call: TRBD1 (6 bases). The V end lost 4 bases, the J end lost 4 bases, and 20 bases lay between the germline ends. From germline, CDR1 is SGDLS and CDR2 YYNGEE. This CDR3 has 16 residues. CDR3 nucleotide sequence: TGTGCCAGCAGCCCTCGACAGGTCTCCTCGGGAGAGACCCAGTACTTC. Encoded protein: CASSPRQVSSGETQYF.

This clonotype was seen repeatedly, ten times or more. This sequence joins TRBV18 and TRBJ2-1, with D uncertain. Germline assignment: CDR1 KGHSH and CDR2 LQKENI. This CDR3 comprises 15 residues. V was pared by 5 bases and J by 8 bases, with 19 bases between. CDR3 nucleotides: TGTGCCAGCTCATCCACCCGCGCTGCGTTAGATGAGCAGTTCTTC. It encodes CASSSTRAALDEQFF. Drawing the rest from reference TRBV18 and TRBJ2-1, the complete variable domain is NAGVMQNPRHLVRRRGQEARLRCSPMKGHSHVYWYRQLPEEGLKFMVYLQKENIIDESGMPKERFSAEFPKEGPSILRIQQVVRGDSAAYFCASSSTRAALDEQFFGPGTRLTVL.

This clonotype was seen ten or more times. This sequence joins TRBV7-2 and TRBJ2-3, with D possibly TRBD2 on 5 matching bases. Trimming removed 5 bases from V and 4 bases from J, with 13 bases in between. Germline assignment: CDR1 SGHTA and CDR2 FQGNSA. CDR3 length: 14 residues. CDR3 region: CASSPVPEADTQYF. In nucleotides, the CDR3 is TGTGCCAGCAGCCCAGTCCCGGAGGCAGATACGCAGTATTTT. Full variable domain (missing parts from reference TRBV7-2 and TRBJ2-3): GAGVSQSPSNKVTEKGKDVELRCDPISGHTALYWYRQSLGQGLEFLIYFQGNSAPDKSGLPSDRFSAERTGGSVSTLTIQRTQQEDSAVYLCASSPVPEADTQYFGPGTRLTVL.

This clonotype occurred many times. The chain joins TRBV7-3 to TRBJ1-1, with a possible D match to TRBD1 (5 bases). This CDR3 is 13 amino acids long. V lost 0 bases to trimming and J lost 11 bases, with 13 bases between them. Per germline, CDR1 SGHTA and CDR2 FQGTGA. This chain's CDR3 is CASSLTPGRGAFF. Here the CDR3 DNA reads TGTGCCAGCAGCTTAACTCCAGGGAGAGGGGCTTTCTTT. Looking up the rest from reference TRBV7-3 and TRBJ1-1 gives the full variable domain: GAGVSQTPSNKVTEKGKYVELRCDPISGHTALYWYRQSLGQGPEFLIYFQGTGAADDSGLPNDRFFAVRPEGSVSTLKIQRTERGDSAVYLCASSLTPGRGAFFGQGTRLTVV.

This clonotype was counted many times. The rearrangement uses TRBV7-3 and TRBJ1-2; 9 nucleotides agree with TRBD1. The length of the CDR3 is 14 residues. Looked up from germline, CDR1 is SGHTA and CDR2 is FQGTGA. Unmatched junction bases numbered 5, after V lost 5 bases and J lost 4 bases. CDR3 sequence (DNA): TGTGCCAGCAGCCTAGGGACAGGGACCTATGGCTACACCTTC. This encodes CASSLGTGTYGYTF.